The TCR beta chain under discussion was sequenced for a study of radiation and T cells in renal cell carcinoma. Repertoires were generated with immunoSEQ multiplex PCR, while TCRdb's copy carries only in-frame clones and drops some. The sample records some 43,000 clones, over 80% being singletons. Time point here: blood 4 weeks post-SBRT, at nephrectomy. Documented treatment: 15 Gy SBRT to primary tumor, nephrectomy 4 weeks later. The tumor was a clear cell renal cell carcinoma. The CDR3 consists of 14 residues. Trimming removed 5 bases from V and 4 bases from J, with 11 bases in between. Germline V lookup: CDR1 SSHAT, CDR2 FNYEAQ (reference sequence).

The TCR comes from a woman in her 70s with renal cell carcinoma. Sequences were derived from blood, sampled from a patient whose treatment included radiotherapy and nephrectomy. The chain recombines TRBV7-7 with TRBJ2-2; D not resolved. The CDR3 sequence is CASSLAPSTGELFF. The CDR3 DNA reads as TGTGCCAGCAGCCTCGCCCCCAGCACCGGGGAGCTGTTTTTT.